This TCR beta chain stems from a study of CD8 T cells in ankylosing spondylitis. In this sample, this clonotype turned up a few times. Its antigen is unidentified. One entry per CDR3 protein results from TCRdb running MiXCR on the 5' RACE reads. Found here are about 840,000 distinct CDR3 sequences, around 11% of them singletons; the top ten hold just over 0.5%. General observations from the study: Ankylosing spondylitis blood seemed to carry a telltale TCR beta motif made of about 8 highly homologous variants. Before this, some motif variants had been reported in reactive arthritis synovial fluid and blood.

This CDR3 region has 16 residues. Germline lookup yields CDR1 MNHEY and CDR2 SVGAGI. V was pared by 0 bases and J by 4 bases, with 7 bases of the junction left unmatched. The chain couples TRBV6-5 to TRBJ1-2; 8 nucleotides align to TRBD1. Sample: blood, either unsorted or a sorted T cell fraction (not recorded which). The receptor comes from a male donor with ankylosing spondylitis. CDR3 DNA: TGTGCCAGCAGTTACTCCCAGGGGGCGCGAGGCTATGGCTACACCTTC. Its protein is CASSYSQGARGYGYTF.